This note documents a single T cell receptor beta chain sequence. The CDR3 runs to 20 residues. Germline V gene sequence: CDR1 KGHDR, CDR2 SFDVKD. The ends were cut back, 3 bases at V and 0 bases at J, with 22 bases in the middle. The Seattle site enrolled patients during active infection and followed them longitudinally. The record originates from a study of blood T cell repertoires in COVID-19. The table came from immunoSEQ multiplex PCR; TCRdb's copy has only in-frame clones and leaves some out. Of around 60,000 clones in the sample, 65% to 80% were seen once. What was sequenced was peripheral blood. The chain carries TRBV24-1 and TRBJ2-2, with D possibly being TRBD1 (7 bases). This clonotype was obtained from a man younger than 40 with COVID-19, enrolled during active disease. In DNA, the CDR3 is TGTGCCACCAGTGATGGGATCCGGGCCCTCAGGGGGGCGAACACCGGGGAGCTGTTTTTT. Translation gives CATSDGIRALRGANTGELFF.